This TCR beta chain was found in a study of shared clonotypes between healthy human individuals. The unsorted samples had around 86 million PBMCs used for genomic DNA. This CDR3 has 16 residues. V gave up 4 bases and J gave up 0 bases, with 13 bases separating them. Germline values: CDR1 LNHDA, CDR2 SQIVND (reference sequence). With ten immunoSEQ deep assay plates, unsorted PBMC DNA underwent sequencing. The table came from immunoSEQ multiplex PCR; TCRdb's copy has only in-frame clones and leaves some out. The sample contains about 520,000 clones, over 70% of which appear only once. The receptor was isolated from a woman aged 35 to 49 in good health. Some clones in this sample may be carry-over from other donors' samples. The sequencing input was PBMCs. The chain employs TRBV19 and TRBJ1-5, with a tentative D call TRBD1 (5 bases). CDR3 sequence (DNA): TGTGCCAGTAGTACGGCAGGGCTCTATAGCAATCAGCCCCAGCATTTT. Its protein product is CASSTAGLYSNQPQHF.